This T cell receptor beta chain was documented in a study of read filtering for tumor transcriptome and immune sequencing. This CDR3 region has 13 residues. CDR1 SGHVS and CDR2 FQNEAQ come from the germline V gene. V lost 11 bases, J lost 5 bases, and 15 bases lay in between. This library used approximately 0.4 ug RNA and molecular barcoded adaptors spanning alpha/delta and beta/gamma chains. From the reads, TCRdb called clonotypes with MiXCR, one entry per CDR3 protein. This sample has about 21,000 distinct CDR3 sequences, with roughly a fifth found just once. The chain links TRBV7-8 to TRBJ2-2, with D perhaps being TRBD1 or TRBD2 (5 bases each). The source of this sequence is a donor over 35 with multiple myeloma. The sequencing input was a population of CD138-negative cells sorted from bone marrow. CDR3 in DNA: TGTGCCGATGCCCCGGGGCGAACCGGGGAGCTGTTTTTT. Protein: CADAPGRTGELFF.